This TCR beta chain is from a study of molecular identifiers for immune sequencing clone quantification. This clonotype was picked up many times. Sorted cell numbers of about 19,000 to 1,000,000, with 10%, 30% or 50% RNA, served as input for naive CD8 libraries. Previously described methods with listed TCR primers produced the bulk TCR libraries. TCRdb recomputed calls from the PCR reads with MiXCR, one row per CDR3 protein. Among about 640,000 distinct CDR3 sequences listed, just under 20% were seen once. Germline V gene data show CDR1 as SGHVS and CDR2 as FQNEAQ. Trimming stripped 1 base from V and 2 bases from J, with 11 bases between. The CDR3 is 15 residues long.

The origin of this receptor is a human donor in good health. Some libraries in this study had Jurkat cell RNA spiked in. The rearrangement links TRBV7-8 to TRBJ1-2; a weak D match, TRBD1 (6 bases). The sample was naive CD8+ T cells from blood, with Jurkat cell RNA spiked in. Subset denoted: FACS-sorted CD8+CD4-CCR7+CD45RA+ naive T cells. The CDR3 loop is CASSLGQGSNYGYTF. The DNA for the CDR3 is TGTGCCAGCAGCTTAGGGCAGGGGTCCAACTATGGCTACACCTTC.